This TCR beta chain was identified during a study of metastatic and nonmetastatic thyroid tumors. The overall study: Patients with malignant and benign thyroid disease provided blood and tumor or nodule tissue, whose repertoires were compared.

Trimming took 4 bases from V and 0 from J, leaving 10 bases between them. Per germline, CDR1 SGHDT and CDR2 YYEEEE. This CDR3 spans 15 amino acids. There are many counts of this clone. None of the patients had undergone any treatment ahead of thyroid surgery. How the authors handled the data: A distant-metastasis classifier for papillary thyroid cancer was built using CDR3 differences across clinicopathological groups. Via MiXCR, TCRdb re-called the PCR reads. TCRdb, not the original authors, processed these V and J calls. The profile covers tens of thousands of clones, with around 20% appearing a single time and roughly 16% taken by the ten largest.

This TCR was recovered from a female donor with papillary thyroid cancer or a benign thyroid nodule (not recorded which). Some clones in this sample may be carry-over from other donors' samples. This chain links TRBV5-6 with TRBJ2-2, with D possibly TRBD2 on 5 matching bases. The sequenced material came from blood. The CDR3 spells CASSPPGSNTGELFF. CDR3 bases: TGTGCCAGCAGCCCCCCGGGGTCGAACACCGGGGAGCTGTTTTTT.